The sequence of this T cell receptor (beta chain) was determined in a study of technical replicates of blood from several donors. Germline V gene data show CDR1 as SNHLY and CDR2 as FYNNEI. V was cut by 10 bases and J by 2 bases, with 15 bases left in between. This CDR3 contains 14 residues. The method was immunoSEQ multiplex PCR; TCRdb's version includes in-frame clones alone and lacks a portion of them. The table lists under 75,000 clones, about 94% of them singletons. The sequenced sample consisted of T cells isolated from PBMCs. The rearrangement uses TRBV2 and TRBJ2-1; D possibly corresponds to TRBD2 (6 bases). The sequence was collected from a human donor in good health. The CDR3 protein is CAISGTETYNEQFF. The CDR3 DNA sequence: TGTGCCATCTCCGGGACTGAGACCTACAATGAGCAGTTCTTC.